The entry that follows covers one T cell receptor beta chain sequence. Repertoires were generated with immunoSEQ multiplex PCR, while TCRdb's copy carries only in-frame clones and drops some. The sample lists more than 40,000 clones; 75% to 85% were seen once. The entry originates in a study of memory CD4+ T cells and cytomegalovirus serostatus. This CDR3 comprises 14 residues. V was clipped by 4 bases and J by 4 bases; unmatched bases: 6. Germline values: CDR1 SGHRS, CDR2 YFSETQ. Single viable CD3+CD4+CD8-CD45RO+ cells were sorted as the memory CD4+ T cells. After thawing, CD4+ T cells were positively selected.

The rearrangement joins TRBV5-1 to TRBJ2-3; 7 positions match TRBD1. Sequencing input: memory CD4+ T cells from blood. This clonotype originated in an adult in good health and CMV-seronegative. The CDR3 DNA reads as TGCGCCAGCAGCGACCCCCAGGGGGCAGATACGCAGTATTTT. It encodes CASSDPQGADTQYF. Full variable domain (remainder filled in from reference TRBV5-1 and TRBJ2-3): KAGVTQTPRYLIKTRGQQVTLSCSPISGHRSVSWYQQTPGQGLQFLFEYFSETQRNKGNFPGRFSGRQFSNSRSEMNVSTLELGDSALYLCASSDPQGADTQYFGPGTRLTVL.